This T cell receptor (beta chain) was sequenced for a study of T cell responses to AZD1222 COVID-19 vaccine. About this clone: Its specificity is not known.

Profiling relied on immunoSEQ multiplex PCR, and the TCRdb table lists in-frame clones only, not all of them. This sample has 65,000 to 75,000 clones, with about four fifths found just once. Overall study results and limits: The sample set comprised mostly white British donors with more females, and clonal diversity was possibly underestimated.

Germline CDR1 and CDR2: SNHLY and FYNNEI. The CDR3 consists of 11 residues. Unmatched junction bases numbered 7, after V lost 8 bases and J lost 10 bases. This sample comprised peripheral blood, obtained on day 0 of AZD1222 vaccination. This sequence was found in an adult in good health. The V call is TRBV2, the J call TRBJ1-1; 7 nucleotides line up with TRBD1. The CDR3 here is CASDRESGAFF. CDR3 sequence (DNA): TGTGCCAGCGACAGGGAGTCTGGAGCTTTCTTT. Complete variable domain (other parts from reference TRBV2 and TRBJ1-1): EPEVTQTPSHQVTQMGQEVILRCVPISNHLYFYWYRQILGQKVEFLVSFYNNEISEKSEIFDDQFSVERPDGSNFTLKIRSTKLEDSAMYFCASDRESGAFFGQGTRLTVV.